This entry lists 24 T cell receptor beta chains sequenced from one sample in a study of blood T cells in healthy people across ages. It was with a sample-barcoded 5' primer and a J-beta primer mix that a second PCR of about 6 to 12 cycles was run. A single record per CDR3 protein comes from TCRdb applying MiXCR to the 5' RACE reads. The sample includes 1.5 million to 2 million distinct CDR3 sequences, roughly 28% of them seen just once. Sequenced: blood. The receptors stem from a woman in her twenties or thirties in good health.

This clonotype was detected a few times. V is TRBV24-1 and J is TRBJ2-7; D is ambiguous. Germline V gene lookup returns CDR1 KGHDR and CDR2 SFDVKD. Trimming removed 3 bases from V and 6 bases from J, with 11 bases in between. CDR3 length: 13 amino acids. This CDR3 is CATSDHRVAEQYF. CDR3 coding DNA: TGTGCCACCAGTGATCACCGGGTGGCCGAGCAGTACTTC.

The gene calls are TRBV20-1 and TRBJ2-3; D tentatively fits TRBD1 or TRBD2 (5 bases each). The CDR3 has 12 residues. Germline loops: CDR1 DFQATT, CDR2 SNEGSKA (reference sequence). The V end was cut by 6 bases, the J end by 8 bases, with 15 bases between. In nucleotides, the CDR3 is TGCAGTGCCCTGGAGAATGGGGGTACGCAGTATTTT. Its protein is CSALENGGTQYF.

The rearrangement links TRBV20-1 to TRBJ2-5; D is perhaps TRBD1 (6 bases). V gave up 7 bases and J gave up 1 base, with 10 bases separating them. The germline CDR1 and CDR2 sequences are DFQATT and SNEGSKA (reference sequence). The CDR3 has 12 residues. As DNA, the CDR3 is TGCAGTGTGACGACAGGCCAAGAGACCCAGTACTTC. This gives the protein CSVTTGQETQYF.

This clonotype was seen a few times. The chain links TRBV21-1 to TRBJ2-1; the table's D gene call, TRBD2, was not cross checked with the DNA. TRBV21-1 counts as a pseudogene. CDR3 length equals 17 residues. Here the CDR3 DNA reads TGTGCCAGGGGCTTGGGACTAGCGGGAGGAGGAGGCTATGAGCAGTTCTTC. Translating gives CARGLGLAGGGGYEQFF.

This rearrangement joins TRBV6-1 to TRBJ2-5; D not certain. Germline CDR1 MNHNS, CDR2 SASEGT. The germline V and J ends were trimmed by 11 bases and 1 base, with 11 bases remaining between them. The CDR3 covers 12 residues. CDR3 sequence: CAGMEIQETQYF. The DNA for the CDR3 is TGTGCCGGCATGGAGATCCAAGAGACCCAGTACTTC.

This clonotype has more than one count but fewer than ten. The J gene is TRBJ1-1, the V gene TRBV20-1; 9 bases are a match to TRBD1. V gave up 6 bases and J gave up 8 bases; unmatched junction bases: 10. Germline CDR1 reads DFQATT; CDR2 reads SNEGSKA (reference sequence). The CDR3 runs to 13 residues. The CDR3, as DNA: TGCAGTGCACGGCGGGACAGGGCCCCGGAAGCTTTCTTT. Translated, it gives CSARRDRAPEAFF.

This clonotype was seen a few times. DNA of the CDR3: TGCAGTGCTAGAACGGCGGGGGCCCTTTTGGGCATTCAGTACTTC. Translated: CSARTAGALLGIQYF. The chain combines TRBV20-1 with TRBJ2-4, with D maybe TRBD2 (7 bases). Per germline, CDR1 DFQATT and CDR2 SNEGSKA (reference sequence). This CDR3 contains 15 residues. Trimming removed 2 bases at V and 9 bases at J, with 20 bases between.

The chain uses TRBV5-5 and TRBJ2-5, with 9 bases fitting TRBD1. The germline V gene has CDR1 SGHKS and CDR2 YYEKEE (reference sequence). Trimming took 4 bases from V and 5 from J; bases not matched to a gene: 12. The CDR3 is 16 residues long. The CDR3: CASSRTGQGLGETQYF. DNA of the CDR3: TGTGCCAGCAGCCGGACCGGACAGGGGTTAGGGGAGACCCAGTACTTC.

In its sample, this clonotype was seen once. Relative to the germline gene, one junction end is altered; a read error may explain this. The chain employs TRBV14 and TRBJ1-2; D remains ambiguous. The germline V gene encodes CDR1 SGHDN and CDR2 FVKESK. The CDR3 has 12 amino acids. As DNA, the CDR3 is TGTGCCAACAGCCAAGTAGGTCTTGGCTACACCTTC. Amino acid sequence: CANSQVGLGYTF.

This clonotype was observed a few times. In DNA, the CDR3 is TGTGCCAGCAGCAACGGGACAGGGGAGGGCTACACCTTC. This translates into CASSNGTGEGYTF. The rearrangement uses TRBV21-1 and TRBJ1-2; TRBD1, the D gene given by the table, was not confirmed from the DNA. TRBV21-1 counts as a pseudogene. The CDR3 sequence is 13 residues long.

Only a few counts were recorded for this clonotype. This chain's CDR3 is CSARKTRRQGNYGYTF. CDR3 nucleotide sequence: TGCAGTGCTAGAAAAACCCGGAGACAGGGGAACTATGGCTACACCTTC. The chain combines TRBV20-1 with TRBJ1-2; 8 nucleotides line up with TRBD1. Per germline, CDR1 DFQATT and CDR2 SNEGSKA (reference sequence). With V trimmed by 2 bases and J by 2 bases, 10 bases remained unmatched. This CDR3 region has 16 residues.

The rearrangement links TRBV14 to TRBJ2-1; D is undetermined. The CDR3 loop spans 15 amino acids. CDR1 is SGHDN and CDR2 is FVKESK in the germline V gene. Trimming left V 5 bases short and J 3 bases short, with 14 bases between. The CDR3 DNA follows: TGTGCCAGCAGCTCTCCCTACCTCAACTACAATGAGCAGTTCTTC. Its translation: CASSSPYLNYNEQFF.

The rearrangement joins TRBV18 to TRBJ1-4; 12 bases align to TRBD1. The trim removed 4 bases at V and 7 bases at J, leaving 4 bases unmatched. The CDR3 loop spans 15 amino acids. Germline assignment: CDR1 KGHSH and CDR2 LQKENI. The CDR3 is CASSHGTGGREKLFF. The DNA of the CDR3 is TGTGCCAGCTCACACGGGACAGGGGGCCGTGAAAAACTGTTTTTT.

This chain joins TRBV6-1 and TRBJ2-7; D unresolved. V was cut by 7 bases and J by 6 bases, with 28 bases left in between. Germline assignment: CDR1 MNHNS and CDR2 SASEGT. CDR3 length: 17 amino acids. CDR3 sequence reads: CASTEVPGLGTPSEQYF. The CDR3 DNA sequence: TGTGCCAGCACCGAAGTCCCAGGTTTGGGAACTCCTTCCGAGCAGTACTTC.

In its sample, this clonotype was seen many times. V gene TRBV14 combines with J gene TRBJ2-7, with 7 nucleotides matching TRBD1. J was trimmed by 3 bases and V by 1 base; bases with no gene match: 15. The CDR3 runs to 18 residues. Germline V gene sequence: CDR1 SGHDN, CDR2 FVKESK. The CDR3 sequence is CASSQAATGNVWNYEQYF. In DNA form, the CDR3 reads TGTGCCAGCAGCCAAGCAGCGACAGGGAACGTGTGGAACTACGAGCAGTACTTC.

This clonotype was seen many times. The chain employs TRBV6-5 and TRBJ2-1, with no clear D. The V and J ends lost 3 bases and 6 bases respectively, with 9 bases between them. The V gene's germline CDR1 is MNHEY and CDR2 SVGAGI. This CDR3 contains 13 residues. The chain's CDR3 is CASSYGRGNEQFF. Written as DNA, the CDR3 is TGTGCCAGCAGTTATGGGCGAGGCAATGAGCAGTTCTTC.

V gene TRBV5-6 combines with J gene TRBJ2-4; D gene uncertain. The CDR3 sequence is 14 residues long. V was trimmed by 3 bases and J by 5 bases, leaving 12 bases between them. Germline V lookup: CDR1 SGHDT, CDR2 YYEEEE. The CDR3 DNA reads as TGTGCCAGCAGCTCCAGAGGAGTACAAAACATTCAGTACTTC. Protein sequence: CASSSRGVQNIQYF. The whole variable domain, filled in from reference TRBV5-6 and TRBJ2-4, reads DAGVTQSPTHLIKTRGQQVTLRCSPKSGHDTVSWYQQALGQGPQFIFQYYEEEERQRGNFPDRFSGHQFPNYSSELNVNALLLGDSALYLCASSSRGVQNIQYFGAGTRLSVL.

The rearrangement links TRBV20-1 to TRBJ2-5; possibly TRBD1 or TRBD2 for D (5 bases each). V lost 3 bases and J lost 7, with 9 bases in between. The CDR3 is 11 residues long. Germline V CDR1 and CDR2: DFQATT, SNEGSKA (reference sequence). The chain's CDR3 is CSASRAGTQYF. The CDR3 coding sequence is TGCAGTGCTAGCAGGGCGGGGACCCAGTACTTC.

This clonotype showed up just a few times. A junction end diverges from the germline sequence, so it may reflect a read error. J is TRBJ2-1 and V is TRBV6-5, with 8 bases identical to TRBD2. The CDR3 consists of 16 residues. The germline gives CDR1 MNHEY, CDR2 SVGAGI. This CDR3 is CASRYSLAGGDMEQFF. The DNA for the CDR3 is TGTGCCAGCAGGTACTCTCTAGCGGGTGGGGATATGGAGCAGTTCTTC.

This clonotype was seen ten or more times. This chain connects TRBV28 to TRBJ2-7; TRBD1 aligns across 9 bases. Germline V gives CDR1 MDHEN, CDR2 SYDVKM. J was trimmed by 0 bases and V by 6 bases; bases with no gene match: 9. There are 16 residues in the CDR3. CDR3 protein: CASRASGTGISYEQYF. The DNA of the CDR3 is TGTGCCAGCAGAGCATCCGGGACAGGGATCTCCTACGAGCAGTACTTC.

This clonotype was detected many times. The rearrangement uses TRBV7-2 and TRBJ2-1, with TRBD2 matching over 8 bases. Per germline, CDR1 SGHTA and CDR2 FQGNSA. V lost 6 bases and J lost 4; bases outside the gene matches: 8. The CDR3 loop spans 15 amino acids. The CDR3 DNA is TGTGCCAGCAGTTTACGGGGGGGACTATACAATGAGCAGTTCTTC. It is translated as CASSLRGGLYNEQFF.

The gene calls are TRBV3-1 and TRBJ1-2, with a possible D match to TRBD1 (5 bases). This CDR3 is built from 16 residues. V was shortened by 0 bases and J by 2 bases, with 13 bases between the two germline ends. Germline V CDR1 and CDR2: LGHDT, YNNKEL (reference sequence). The chain's CDR3 is CASSQESRTGNYGYTF. In DNA, the CDR3 is TGTGCCAGCAGCCAAGAAAGTCGAACAGGCAACTATGGCTACACCTTC.

CDR3 residues: CASSPEGQGSYEQYF. The CDR3 bases are TGTGCCAGCAGCCCAGAAGGACAGGGGTCCTACGAGCAGTACTTC. This sequence joins TRBV7-9 and TRBJ2-7; TRBD1 aligns across 9 bases. The germline V gene encodes CDR1 SEHNR and CDR2 FQNEAQ (reference sequence). V lost 5 bases to trimming and J lost 1 base; unmatched junction nucleotides: 6. The CDR3 is 15 residues long.

Remarks on this clonotype: Just one base apart from a much larger clone, this may be a read error. The gene calls are TRBV7-9 and TRBJ1-1, with D hard to call. The CDR3 is 17 amino acids. CDR1 is SEHNR, CDR2 FQNEAQ, per germline (reference sequence). Trimming cost V 4 bases and J 4 bases, with 22 bases left between them. The CDR3 loop reads CASSSYLGRARGTEAFF. In DNA form, the CDR3 reads TGTGCCAGCAGCTCCTACTTGGGGAGGGCGCGCGGCACTGAAGCTTTCTTT. The entire variable domain, with the rest obtained from reference TRBV7-9 and TRBJ1-1, is as follows: DTGVSQNPRHKITKRGQNVTFRCDPISEHNRLYWYRQTLGQGPEFLTYFQNEAQLEKSRLLSDRFSAERPKGSFSTLEIQRTEQGDSAMYLCASSSYLGRARGTEAFFGQGTRLTVV.